These T cell receptor beta chains were read from a single sample in a study of blood T cell repertoires in COVID-19. Sequencing was performed with immunoSEQ multiplex PCR; in TCRdb, only in-frame clones are kept and a portion is missing. The sample yields some 200,000 clones, 85% to 90% seen once. Material: peripheral blood. These receptors were obtained from a man older than 75 with acute or convalescent COVID-19. CDR3s include the opening cysteine and the closing phenylalanine or tryptophan. Each record gives: V gene, clone size, J gene, D gene, CDR3 protein, CDR3 DNA. A D gene is named only where the DNA matches it firmly. Rows may omit the clone size; those that give it use once, few, many or a size class.

>TRBV30|-|TRBJ1-1|-
CAWSVGGKGTEAFF
TGTGCCTGGAGTGTTGGAGGGAAGGGCACTGAAGCTTTCTTT
>TRBV19|-|TRBJ2-1|TRBD1
CASRTTGDNEQFF
TGTGCCAGTAGGACGACAGGGGACAATGAGCAGTTCTTC
>TRBV3-1/TRBV3-2|-|TRBJ1-5|-
CASSQAPGASNQPQHF
TGTGCCAGCAGCCAAGCTCCAGGGGCAAGCAATCAGCCCCAGCATTTT
>TRBV7-2|-|TRBJ2-1|TRBD1
CASSTTGAWGSEQFF
TGTGCCAGCAGCACGACAGGGGCCTGGGGCAGTGAGCAGTTCTTC
>TRBV7-2|few|TRBJ2-3|TRBD2
CASSLGLAGVTDTQYF
TGTGCCAGCAGCTTGGGACTAGCGGGAGTCACAGATACGCAGTATTTT
>TRBV4-3|-|TRBJ1-4|TRBD1
CASSRETGVDEKLFF
TGCGCCAGCAGCCGAGAAACAGGGGTCGATGAAAAACTGTTTTTT
>TRBV4-1|-|TRBJ2-1|TRBD1
CASSQRVRTGVYNEQFF
TGCGCCAGCAGCCAAAGGGTGAGAACAGGGGTTTACAATGAGCAGTTCTTC
>TRBV28|-|TRBJ2-3|TRBD2
CASSSSGYTTDTQYF
TGTGCCAGCAGTTCTAGCGGATATACCACAGATACGCAGTATTTT
>TRBV7-2|-|TRBJ1-3|TRBD1
CASSPEGAKGNTIYF
TGTGCCAGCAGCCCCGAGGGGGCAAAGGGAAACACCATATATTTT
>TRBV6-1|-|TRBJ2-5|-
CASSDGLAQETQYF
TGTGCCAGCAGTGATGGGCTAGCACAAGAGACCCAGTACTTC
>TRBV2|-|TRBJ2-1|-
CASTLTSGGSYNEQFF
TGTGCCAGCACGCTGACATCCGGGGGCTCCTACAATGAGCAGTTCTTC
>TRBV11-2|-|TRBJ2-2|TRBD1
CASSSPRDRNTGELFF
TGTGCCAGCAGCTCCCCCAGGGACAGAAACACCGGGGAGCTGTTTTTT
>TRBV11-2|-|TRBJ2-5|-
CASSSIRASGETQYF
TGTGCCAGCAGCTCCATCCGGGCCAGCGGTGAGACCCAGTACTTC
>TRBV3-1/TRBV3-2|many|TRBJ1-2|-
CASSQGAPLNYGYTF
TGTGCCAGCAGCCAAGGGGCGCCCCTAAACTATGGCTACACCTTC
>TRBV3-1/TRBV3-2|-|TRBJ1-2|-
CASSEIGAHGYTF
TGTGCCAGCAGCGAGATAGGGGCTCATGGCTACACCTTC
>TRBV10-1|-|TRBJ1-2|TRBD1
CASSPGQGGYGYTF
TGCGCCAGCAGTCCCGGACAGGGGGGATATGGCTACACCTTC
>TRBV18|-|TRBJ2-1|TRBD2
CASSPTSGSPSDEQFF
TGTGCCAGCTCACCAACCAGCGGGAGTCCTAGTGATGAGCAGTTCTTC
>TRBV7-9|-|TRBJ2-2|TRBD2
CASSLLGGTNTGELFF
TGTGCCAGCAGCTTACTCGGGGGGACGAACACCGGGGAGCTGTTTTTT
>TRBV6-2/TRBV6-3|-|TRBJ1-2|-
CASSPRAGQLYGYTF
TGTGCCAGCAGTCCGCGCGCGGGGCAGCTATATGGCTACACCTTC
>TRBV24-1|few|TRBJ2-1|TRBD2
CATSELSGTSGRRDEQFF
TGTGCCACCAGTGAGTTGTCCGGGACTAGCGGGAGACGGGATGAGCAGTTCTTC
>TRBV7-9|few|TRBJ1-2|-
CASSLSLYGYTF
TGTGCCAGCAGCCTGAGTCTCTATGGCTACACCTTC
>TRBV7-3|-|TRBJ2-2|-
CASSLGAPGGELFF
TGTGCCAGCAGCTTAGGAGCCCCGGGCGGGGAGCTGTTTTTT
>TRBV19|-|TRBJ2-5|-
CASSDRSGETQYF
TGTGCCAGTAGTGACAGGTCGGGGGAGACCCAGTACTTC
>TRBV13|once|TRBJ2-5|TRBD1
CASSSGQGVRETQYF
TGTGCCAGCAGCTCGGGACAGGGGGTGCGAGAGACCCAGTACTTC
>TRBV7-2|-|TRBJ2-7|TRBD2
CASSLAPPLTSGMSYEQYF
TGTGCCAGCAGCTTAGCTCCCCCCCTTACTAGCGGGATGTCCTACGAGCAGTACTTC
>TRBV27|once|TRBJ2-7|-
CASSLSSTSYEQYF
TGTGCCAGCAGTTTATCGAGTACCTCCTACGAGCAGTACTTC
>TRBV2|once|TRBJ1-4|TRBD1
CASAWTGREKLFF
TGTGCCAGCGCTTGGACAGGGCGGGAAAAACTGTTTTTT
>TRBV6-5|-|TRBJ1-2|-
CASSYSFQKLNGYTF
TGTGCCAGCAGTTACTCGTTTCAGAAGTTAAATGGCTACACCTTC
>TRBV30|-|TRBJ1-5|TRBD1
CAWSPRDSTLGPQHF
TGTGCCTGGAGTCCCCGGGACAGCACCTTAGGGCCCCAGCATTTT
>TRBV9|-|TRBJ2-5|-
CASSVSHGQETQYF
TGTGCCAGCAGCGTATCTCACGGGCAAGAGACCCAGTACTTC
>TRBV5-1|-|TRBJ1-2|TRBD1
CASSTGTVTFYGYTF
TGCGCCAGCAGCACTGGGACAGTTACCTTCTATGGCTACACCTTC
>TRBV11-3|-|TRBJ2-2|-
CASSTKQGKDTGELFF
TGTGCCAGCAGCACCAAACAGGGAAAGGACACCGGGGAGCTGTTTTTT
>TRBV18|-|TRBJ2-5|TRBD1
CASSQQGWAETQYF
TGTGCCAGCTCCCAACAGGGGTGGGCAGAGACCCAGTACTTC
>TRBV19|-|TRBJ1-5|-
CASSIFGGAPSNQPQHF
TGTGCCAGTAGTATATTCGGGGGGGCCCCGAGCAATCAGCCCCAGCATTTT
>TRBV6-2/TRBV6-3|-|TRBJ2-1|TRBD1
CASSYSDRARLEPSPEQFF
TGTGCCAGCAGTTACTCGGACAGGGCCCGACTAGAACCATCACCCGAGCAGTTCTTC
>TRBV19|-|TRBJ2-2|TRBD2
CASRIGGRASDTGELFF
TGTGCCAGTAGAATTGGCGGGAGGGCCTCGGACACCGGGGAGCTGTTTTTT
>TRBV5-1|-|TRBJ1-5|-
CASSLQGSSNQPQHF
TGCGCCAGCAGCTTGCAGGGGTCGAGCAATCAGCCCCAGCATTTT
>TRBV19|-|TRBJ2-2|TRBD2
CATAGMVLAGVTGELFF
TGTGCGACGGCAGGGATGGTACTAGCGGGAGTTACCGGGGAGCTGTTTTTT
>TRBV4-1|few|TRBJ2-7|TRBD2
CASSQDRGRAYEQYF
TGCGCCAGCAGCCAAGATCGTGGGAGGGCGTACGAGCAGTACTTC
>TRBV6-5|-|TRBJ1-2|TRBD1
CASRWGQDGYTF
TGTGCCAGCAGGTGGGGACAGGATGGCTACACCTTC
>TRBV5-8|-|TRBJ2-2|TRBD1
CASEGGASGELFF
TGTGCCAGCGAAGGGGGCGCGTCCGGGGAGCTGTTTTTT
>TRBV15|-|TRBJ2-2|TRBD2
CASGLAGDGELFF
TGTGCCTCCGGACTAGCGGGCGACGGGGAGCTGTTTTTT
>TRBV7-9|-|TRBJ1-1|-
CASSKTVMNTEAFF
TGTGCCAGCAGCAAGACAGTCATGAACACTGAAGCTTTCTTT
>TRBV4-1|-|TRBJ1-3|-
CASSLTPALTREAANTIYF
TGCGCCAGCAGTCTCACACCAGCCCTAACCAGGGAGGCGGCAAACACCATATATTTT
>TRBV19|-|TRBJ1-6|-
CASRGTGNSPLHF
TGTGCCAGTCGGGGAACGGGGAATTCACCCCTCCACTTT
>TRBV30|-|TRBJ1-1|-
CAWTEIAEAFF
TGTGCCTGGACAGAAATCGCTGAAGCTTTCTTT
>TRBV7-3|-|TRBJ2-5|TRBD1
CASSPRTGGLETQYF
TGTGCCAGCAGCCCAAGGACAGGGGGCCTAGAGACCCAGTACTTC
>TRBV12-3/TRBV12-4|-|TRBJ2-1|TRBD1
CASRTGGGNEQFF
TGTGCCAGCAGGACAGGGGGCGGGAATGAGCAGTTCTTC